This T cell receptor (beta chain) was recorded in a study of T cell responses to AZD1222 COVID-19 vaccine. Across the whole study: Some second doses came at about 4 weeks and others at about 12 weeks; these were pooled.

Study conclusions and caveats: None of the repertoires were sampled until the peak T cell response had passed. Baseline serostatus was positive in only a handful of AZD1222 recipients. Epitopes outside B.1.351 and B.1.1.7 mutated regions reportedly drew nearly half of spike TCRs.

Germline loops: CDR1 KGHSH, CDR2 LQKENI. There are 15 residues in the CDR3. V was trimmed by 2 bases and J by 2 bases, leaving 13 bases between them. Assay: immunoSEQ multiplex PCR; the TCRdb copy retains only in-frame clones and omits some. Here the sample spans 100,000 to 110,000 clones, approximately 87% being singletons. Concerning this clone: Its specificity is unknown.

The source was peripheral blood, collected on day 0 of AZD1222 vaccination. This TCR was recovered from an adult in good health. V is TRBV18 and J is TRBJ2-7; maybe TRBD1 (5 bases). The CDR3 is CASSPYSRAAYEQYF. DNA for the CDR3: TGTGCCAGCTCACCATATTCCAGGGCGGCCTACGAGCAGTACTTC.